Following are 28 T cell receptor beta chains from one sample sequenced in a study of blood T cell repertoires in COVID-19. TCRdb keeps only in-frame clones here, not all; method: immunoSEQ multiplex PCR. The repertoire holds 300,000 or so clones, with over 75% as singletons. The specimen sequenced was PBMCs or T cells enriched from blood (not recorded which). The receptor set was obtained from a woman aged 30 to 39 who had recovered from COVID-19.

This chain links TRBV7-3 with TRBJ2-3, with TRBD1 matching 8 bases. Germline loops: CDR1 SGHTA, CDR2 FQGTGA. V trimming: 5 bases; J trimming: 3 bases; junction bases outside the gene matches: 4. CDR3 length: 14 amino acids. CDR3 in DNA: TGTGCCAGCAGCAATCAGGGGGCTACAGATACGCAGTATTTT. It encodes CASSNQGATDTQYF.

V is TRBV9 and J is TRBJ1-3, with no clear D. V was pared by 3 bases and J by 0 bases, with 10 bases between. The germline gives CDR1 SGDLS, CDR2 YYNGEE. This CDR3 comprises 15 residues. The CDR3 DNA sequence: TGTGCCAGCAGCGCCACTAGTAGCTCTGGAAACACCATATATTTT. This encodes CASSATSSSGNTIYF.

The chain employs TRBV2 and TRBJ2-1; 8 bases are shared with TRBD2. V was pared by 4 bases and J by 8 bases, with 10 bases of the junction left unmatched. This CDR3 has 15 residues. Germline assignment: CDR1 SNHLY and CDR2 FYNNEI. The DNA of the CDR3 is TGTGCCAGCAGTGTAAGGGGGACTAGGGCGGATGAGCAGTTCTTC. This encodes CASSVRGTRADEQFF.

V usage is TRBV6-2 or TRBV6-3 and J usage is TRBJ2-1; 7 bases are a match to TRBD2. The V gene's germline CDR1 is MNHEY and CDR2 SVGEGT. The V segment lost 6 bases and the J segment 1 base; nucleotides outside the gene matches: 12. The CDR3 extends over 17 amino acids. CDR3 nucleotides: TGTGCCAGCAGCCCTCAGTCCAGCGGGATGTCCTACAATGAGCAGTTCTTC. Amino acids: CASSPQSSGMSYNEQFF.

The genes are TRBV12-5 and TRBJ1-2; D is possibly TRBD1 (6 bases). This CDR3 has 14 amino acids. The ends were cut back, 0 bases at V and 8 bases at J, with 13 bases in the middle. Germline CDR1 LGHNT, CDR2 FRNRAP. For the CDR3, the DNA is TGTGCTAGTGGTTTGGTACCAAGGACAGAGGGCTACACCTTC. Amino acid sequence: CASGLVPRTEGYTF.

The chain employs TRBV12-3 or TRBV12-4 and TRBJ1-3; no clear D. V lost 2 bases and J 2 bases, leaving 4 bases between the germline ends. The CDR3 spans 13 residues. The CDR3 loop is CASSLLAGNTIYF. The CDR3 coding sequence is TGTGCCAGCAGTTTACTAGCTGGAAACACCATATATTTT.

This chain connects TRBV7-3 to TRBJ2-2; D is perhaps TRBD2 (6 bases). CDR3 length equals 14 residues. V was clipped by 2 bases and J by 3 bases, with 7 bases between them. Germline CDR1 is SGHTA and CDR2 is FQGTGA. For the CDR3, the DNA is TGTGCCAGCAGCTTAGGAGGGGACACCGGGGAGCTGTTTTTT. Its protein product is CASSLGGDTGELFF.

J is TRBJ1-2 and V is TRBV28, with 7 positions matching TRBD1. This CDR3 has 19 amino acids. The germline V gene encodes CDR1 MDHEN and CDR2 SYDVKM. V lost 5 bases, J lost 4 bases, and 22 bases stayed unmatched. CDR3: CASSGTQGQTTIIIYGYTF. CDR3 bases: TGTGCCAGCAGTGGTACCCAGGGACAGACGACTATAATAATCTATGGCTACACCTTC.

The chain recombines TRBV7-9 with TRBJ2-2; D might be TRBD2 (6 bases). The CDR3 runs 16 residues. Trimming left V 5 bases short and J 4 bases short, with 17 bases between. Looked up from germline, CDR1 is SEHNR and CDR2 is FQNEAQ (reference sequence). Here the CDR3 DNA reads TGTGCCAGCAGCCCACCGGCTAGCGTAAGCACCGGGGAGCTGTTTTTT. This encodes CASSPPASVSTGELFF.

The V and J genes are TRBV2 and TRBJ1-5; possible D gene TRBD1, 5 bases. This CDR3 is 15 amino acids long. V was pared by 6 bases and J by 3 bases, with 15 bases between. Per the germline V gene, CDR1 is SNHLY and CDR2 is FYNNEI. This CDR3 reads CASRGRDPLNQPQHF. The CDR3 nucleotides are TGTGCCAGCAGAGGCAGGGATCCCCTCAATCAGCCCCAGCATTTT.

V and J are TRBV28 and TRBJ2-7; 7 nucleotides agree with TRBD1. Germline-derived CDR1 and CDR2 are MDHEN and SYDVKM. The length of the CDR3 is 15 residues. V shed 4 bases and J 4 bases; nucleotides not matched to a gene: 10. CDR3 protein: CASSSTRQGRYEQYF. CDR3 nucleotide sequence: TGTGCCAGCAGTTCCACCCGACAGGGTCGTTACGAGCAGTACTTC.

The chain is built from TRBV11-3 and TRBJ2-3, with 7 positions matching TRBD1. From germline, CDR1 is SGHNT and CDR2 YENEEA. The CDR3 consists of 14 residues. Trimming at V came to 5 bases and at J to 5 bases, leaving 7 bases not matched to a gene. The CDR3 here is CASSAHRGQDTQYF. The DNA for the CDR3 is TGTGCCAGCAGCGCTCACAGGGGACAAGATACGCAGTATTTT.

CDR3 residues: CASAGAGGGDTQYF. In DNA form, the CDR3 reads TGTGCCTCGGCGGGAGCGGGGGGTGGCGATACGCAGTATTTT. The chain uses TRBV30 and TRBJ2-3, with TRBD2 matching over 9 bases. Germline V CDR1 and CDR2: GTSNPN, SVGIG (reference sequence). The CDR3 contains 14 residues. V dropped 7 bases and J dropped 6; count of bases not matched to a gene: 11.

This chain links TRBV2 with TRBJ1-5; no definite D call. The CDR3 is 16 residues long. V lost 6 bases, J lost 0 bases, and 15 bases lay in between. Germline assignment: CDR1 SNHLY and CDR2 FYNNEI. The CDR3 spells CASRRDFLYSNQPQHF. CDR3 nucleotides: TGTGCCAGCAGGAGAGATTTCTTGTATAGCAATCAGCCCCAGCATTTT.

CDR3 nucleotides: TGTGCCACCAGCAAGGGGAGGGATTTTACTGAAGCTTTCTTT. Protein: CATSKGRDFTEAFF. V usage is TRBV15 and J usage is TRBJ1-1, with D possibly matching TRBD1 (5 bases). CDR3 length equals 14 residues. V was trimmed by 4 bases and J by 5 bases, leaving 14 bases between them. Per the germline V gene, CDR1 is LNHNV and CDR2 is YYDKDF (reference sequence).

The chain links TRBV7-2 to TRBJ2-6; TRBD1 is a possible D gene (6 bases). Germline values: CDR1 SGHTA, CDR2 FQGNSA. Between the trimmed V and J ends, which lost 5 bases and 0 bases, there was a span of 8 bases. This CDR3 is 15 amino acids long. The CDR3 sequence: CASSQGISGANVLTF. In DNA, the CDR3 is TGTGCCAGCAGCCAGGGGATCTCTGGGGCCAACGTCCTGACTTTC.

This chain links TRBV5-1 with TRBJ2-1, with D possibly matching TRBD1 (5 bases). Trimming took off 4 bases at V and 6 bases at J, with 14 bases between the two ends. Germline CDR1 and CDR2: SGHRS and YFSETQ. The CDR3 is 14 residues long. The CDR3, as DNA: TGCGCCAGCAGCCCGTCAGGGCTCCGCAATGAGCAGTTCTTC. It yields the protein CASSPSGLRNEQFF.

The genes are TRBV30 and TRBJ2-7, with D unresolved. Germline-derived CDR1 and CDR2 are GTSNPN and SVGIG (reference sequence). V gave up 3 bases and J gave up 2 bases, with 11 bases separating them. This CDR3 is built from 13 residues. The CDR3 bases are TGTGCCTGGAGAGTTGAGGTTCCCTACGAGCAGTACTTC. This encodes CAWRVEVPYEQYF. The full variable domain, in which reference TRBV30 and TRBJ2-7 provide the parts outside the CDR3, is SQTIHQWPATLVQPVGSPLSLECTVEGTSNPNLYWYRQAAGRGLQLLFYSVGIGQISSEVPQNLSASRPQDRQFILSSKKLLLSDSGFYLCAWRVEVPYEQYFGPGTRLTVT.

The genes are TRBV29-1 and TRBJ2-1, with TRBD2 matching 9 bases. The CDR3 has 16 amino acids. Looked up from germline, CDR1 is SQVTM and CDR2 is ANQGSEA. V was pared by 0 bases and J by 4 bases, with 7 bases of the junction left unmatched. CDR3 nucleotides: TGCAGCGTTGAAGATCCGGCGCGGGAGGGATACAATGAGCAGTTCTTC. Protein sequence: CSVEDPAREGYNEQFF.

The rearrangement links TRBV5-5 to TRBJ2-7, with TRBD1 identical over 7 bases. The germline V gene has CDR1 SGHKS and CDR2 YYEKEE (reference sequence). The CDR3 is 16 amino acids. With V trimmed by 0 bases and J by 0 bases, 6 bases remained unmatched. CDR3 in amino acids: CASSLGPGTVSYEQYF. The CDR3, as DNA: TGTGCCAGCAGCTTGGGACCCGGGACAGTCTCCTACGAGCAGTACTTC.

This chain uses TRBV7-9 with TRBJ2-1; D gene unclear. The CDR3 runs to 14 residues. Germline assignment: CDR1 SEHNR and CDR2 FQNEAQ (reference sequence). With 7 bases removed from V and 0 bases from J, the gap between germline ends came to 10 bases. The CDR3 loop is CASTPPSSYNEQFF. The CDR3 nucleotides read TGTGCCAGCACTCCCCCGAGCTCCTACAATGAGCAGTTCTTC.

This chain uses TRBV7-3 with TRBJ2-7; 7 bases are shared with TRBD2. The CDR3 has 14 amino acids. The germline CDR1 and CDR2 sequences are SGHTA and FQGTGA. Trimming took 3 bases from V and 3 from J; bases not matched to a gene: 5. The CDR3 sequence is CASSFSAGDYEQYF. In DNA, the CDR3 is TGTGCCAGCAGCTTTTCCGCGGGAGACTACGAGCAGTACTTC.

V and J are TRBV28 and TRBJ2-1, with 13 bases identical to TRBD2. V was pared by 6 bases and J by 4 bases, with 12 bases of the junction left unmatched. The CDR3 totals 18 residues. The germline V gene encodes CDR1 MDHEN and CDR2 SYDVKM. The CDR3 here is CASSRRSGTSGKYNEQFF. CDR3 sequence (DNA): TGTGCCAGCAGCCGACGCTCCGGGACTAGCGGGAAGTACAATGAGCAGTTCTTC.

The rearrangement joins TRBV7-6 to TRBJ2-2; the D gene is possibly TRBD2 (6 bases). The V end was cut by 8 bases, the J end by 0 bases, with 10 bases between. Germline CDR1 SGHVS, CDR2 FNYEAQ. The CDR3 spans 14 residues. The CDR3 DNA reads TGTGCCAGCGGGAGCGGGTCGAACACCGGGGAGCTGTTTTTT. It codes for CASGSGSNTGELFF. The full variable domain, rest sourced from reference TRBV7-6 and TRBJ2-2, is GAGVSQSPRYKVTKRGQDVALRCDPISGHVSLYWYRQALGQGPEFLTYFNYEAQQDKSGLPNDRFSAERPEGSISTLTIQRTEQRDSAMYRCASGSGSNTGELFFGEGSRLTVL.

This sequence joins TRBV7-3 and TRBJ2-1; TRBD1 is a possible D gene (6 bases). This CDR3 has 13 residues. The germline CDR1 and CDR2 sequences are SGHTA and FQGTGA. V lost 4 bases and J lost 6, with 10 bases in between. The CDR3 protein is CASSSGQLNEQFF. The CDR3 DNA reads TGTGCCAGCAGCTCCGGACAGCTCAATGAGCAGTTCTTC.

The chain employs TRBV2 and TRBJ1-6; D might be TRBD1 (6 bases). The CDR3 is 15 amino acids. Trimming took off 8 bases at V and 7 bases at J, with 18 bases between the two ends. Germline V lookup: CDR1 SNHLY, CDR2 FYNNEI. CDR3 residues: CASLDSEGGNSPLHF. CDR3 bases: TGTGCCAGCCTTGATAGTGAGGGGGGGAATTCACCCCTCCACTTT.

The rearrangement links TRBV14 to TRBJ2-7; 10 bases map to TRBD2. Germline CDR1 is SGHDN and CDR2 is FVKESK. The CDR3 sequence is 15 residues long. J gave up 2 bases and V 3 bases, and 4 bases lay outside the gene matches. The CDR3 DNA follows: TGTGCCAGCAGCCATGGACTAGCGGAACCCTACGAGCAGTACTTC. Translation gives CASSHGLAEPYEQYF.

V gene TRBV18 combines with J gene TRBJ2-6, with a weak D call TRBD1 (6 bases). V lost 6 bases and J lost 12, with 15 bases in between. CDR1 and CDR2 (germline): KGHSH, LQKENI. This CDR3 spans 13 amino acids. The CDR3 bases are TGTGCCAGCTCGGGTACGGACAGCAGCGTCCTGACTTTC. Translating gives CASSGTDSSVLTF.